This entry is about one T cell receptor beta chain. The data are from a study of blood T cell repertoires in COVID-19. On the study more broadly: COVID-19 samples from acute and convalescent phases originated in the United States, Italy and Spain.

Germline V lookup: CDR1 SGHRS, CDR2 YFSETQ. V shed 0 bases and J 2 bases; nucleotides not matched to a gene: 7. The CDR3 runs 16 residues. The study recruited people aged roughly 18 to 95 years across around 23 US areas. Cohorts were determined from participant-reported clinical history. For recovered donors of Cohort 3, there were two negative PCRs, clearance, or symptom resolution. Assay used: immunoSEQ multiplex PCR; TCRdb lists only in-frame clones, some missing. The table has around 130,000 clones, around 83% seen once. The receptor comes from a man in his thirties or forties who had recovered from COVID-19. V is TRBV5-1 and J is TRBJ1-1, with 7 bases that match TRBD1. The material sequenced was PBMCs or T cells enriched from blood (not recorded which). The CDR3 spells CASSLGVRDSNTEAFF. CDR3 bases: TGCGCCAGCAGCTTGGGGGTTCGGGACAGCAACACTGAAGCTTTCTTT.